This T cell receptor beta chain stems from a study of OX40 agonist ivuxolimab in advanced cancers. Study as a whole: Melanoma, hepatocellular carcinoma, head and neck or renal cell cancer occurred in dose-escalation patients. Three patients had partial responses: one hepatocellular carcinoma, two cutaneous melanoma.

Clones were sequenced by immunoSEQ multiplex PCR, and TCRdb holds only the in-frame ones, with some missing. The sample contains roughly 56,000 clones, roughly 77% of which appear only once. Sampling of blood occurred at baseline, cycle 4 day 1, and cycle 7 day 1. Germline-derived CDR1 and CDR2 are GTSNPN and SVGIG (reference sequence). The V and J ends lost 4 bases and 3 bases, in that order; junction bases with no gene match: 7. The CDR3 loop spans 15 amino acids. General study findings and limits: Among the lowest levels of clonal expansion were found in partial responders at 0.1-3.0 mg/kg.

Regarding this clone: No antigen is known for it.

The material was CD4+ or CD8+ T cells sorted from blood, obtained in a trial of the OX40 agonist ivuxolimab. The clonotype was recovered from an adult with an advanced solid tumor such as melanoma, head and neck, liver or kidney cancer. The J gene is TRBJ2-1, the V gene TRBV30; 9 nucleotides agree with TRBD1. The CDR3 is CAWIVPGQGYNEQFF. The CDR3 DNA reads as TGTGCCTGGATCGTACCGGGACAGGGCTACAATGAGCAGTTCTTC.